The subject of this entry is one TCR beta chain. What it recognizes is unknown. In germline, CDR1 is SEHNR, CDR2 FQNEAQ (reference sequence). The CDR3 is 15 residues long. V was clipped by 7 bases and J by 4 bases; unmatched bases: 11. The data originate from a study of T cell responses to AZD1222 COVID-19 vaccine. Findings and caveats of the study: Repertoire collection took place solely once the T cell response had peaked. Two AZD1222 administrations were followed by greater Spike-specific TCR breadth and depth. Donors skewed white British and female; clonal diversity was possibly underestimated.

Repertoires were generated with immunoSEQ multiplex PCR, while TCRdb's copy carries only in-frame clones and drops some. The repertoire has under 150,000 clones, about nine tenths of them found once; the top ten carry roughly 6.7%. The clonotype was recovered from an adult who received the AZD1222 COVID-19 vaccine. The gene calls are TRBV7-9 and TRBJ1-1, with 8 bases fitting TRBD1. The input for sequencing was peripheral blood, taken 28 days after the second AZD1222 dose. CDR3 nucleotides: TGTGCCAGCACCCCAGGGGGCCTGGTGGGCACTGAAGCTTTCTTT. The encoded protein is CASTPGGLVGTEAFF.